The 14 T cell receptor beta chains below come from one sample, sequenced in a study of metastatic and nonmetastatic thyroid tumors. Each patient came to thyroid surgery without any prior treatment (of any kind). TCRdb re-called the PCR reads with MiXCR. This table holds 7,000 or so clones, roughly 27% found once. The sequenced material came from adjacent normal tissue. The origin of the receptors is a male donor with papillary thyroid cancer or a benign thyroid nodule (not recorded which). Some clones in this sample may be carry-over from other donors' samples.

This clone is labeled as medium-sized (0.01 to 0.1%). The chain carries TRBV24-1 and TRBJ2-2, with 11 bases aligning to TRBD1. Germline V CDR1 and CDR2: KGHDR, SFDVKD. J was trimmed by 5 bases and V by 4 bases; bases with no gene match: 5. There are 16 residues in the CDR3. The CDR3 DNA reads TGTGCCACCAGTGACCCTGGACAGGGGGCGACCGGGGAGCTGTTTTTT. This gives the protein CATSDPGQGATGELFF.

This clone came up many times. The CDR3 loop reads CASSPRTVHNEQFF. The CDR3 nucleotides read TGTGCCAGTAGTCCCCGGACAGTACACAATGAGCAGTTCTTC. This chain links TRBV19 with TRBJ2-1, with D possibly TRBD1 on 6 matching bases. Deletions cut 5 bases from V and 5 bases from J, with 13 bases between. The germline CDR1 and CDR2 sequences are LNHDA and SQIVND (reference sequence). There are 14 residues in the CDR3.

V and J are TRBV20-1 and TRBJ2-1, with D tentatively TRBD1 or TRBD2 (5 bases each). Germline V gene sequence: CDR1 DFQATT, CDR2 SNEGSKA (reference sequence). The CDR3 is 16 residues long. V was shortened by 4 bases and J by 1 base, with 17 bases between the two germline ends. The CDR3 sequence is CSAISGTTSSYNEQFF. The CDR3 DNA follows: TGCAGTGCTATTTCCGGGACCACATCTTCCTACAATGAGCAGTTCTTC.

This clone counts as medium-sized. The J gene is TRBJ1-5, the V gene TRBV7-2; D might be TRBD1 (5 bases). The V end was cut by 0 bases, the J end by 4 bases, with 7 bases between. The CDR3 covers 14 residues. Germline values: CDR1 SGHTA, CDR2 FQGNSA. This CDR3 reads CASSLAPGNQPQHF. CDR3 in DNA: TGTGCCAGCAGCTTAGCGCCAGGGAATCAGCCCCAGCATTTT.

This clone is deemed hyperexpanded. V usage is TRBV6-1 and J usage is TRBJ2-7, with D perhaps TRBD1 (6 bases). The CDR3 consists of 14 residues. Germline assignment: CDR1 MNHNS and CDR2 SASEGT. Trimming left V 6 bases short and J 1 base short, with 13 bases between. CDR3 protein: CASRPPGQSYEQYF. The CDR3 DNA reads TGTGCCAGCAGGCCCCCGGGACAATCCTACGAGCAGTACTTC.

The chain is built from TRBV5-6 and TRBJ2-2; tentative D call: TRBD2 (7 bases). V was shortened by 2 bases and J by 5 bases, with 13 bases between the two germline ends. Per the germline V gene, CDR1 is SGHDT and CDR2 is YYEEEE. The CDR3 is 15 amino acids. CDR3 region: CASSFSGGLTGELFF. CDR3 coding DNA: TGTGCCAGCAGCTTTTCGGGGGGCTTGACCGGGGAGCTGTTTTTT.

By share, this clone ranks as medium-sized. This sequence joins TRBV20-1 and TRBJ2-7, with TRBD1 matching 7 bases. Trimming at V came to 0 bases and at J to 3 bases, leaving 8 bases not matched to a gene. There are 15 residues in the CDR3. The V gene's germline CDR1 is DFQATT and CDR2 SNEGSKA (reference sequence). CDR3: CSARDRGGTDYEQYF. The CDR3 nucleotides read TGCAGTGCTAGAGATCGGGGTGGGACAGACTACGAGCAGTACTTC.

CDR3 sequence: CASSLVTPPGNTIYF. Here the CDR3 DNA reads TGTGCCAGCAGCTTAGTCACGCCGCCTGGAAACACCATATATTTT. The V call is TRBV7-6, the J call TRBJ1-3; D is uncertain. The germline gives CDR1 SGHVS, CDR2 FNYEAQ. The length of the CDR3 is 15 residues. Trimming took 1 base from V and 2 from J, leaving 9 bases between them.

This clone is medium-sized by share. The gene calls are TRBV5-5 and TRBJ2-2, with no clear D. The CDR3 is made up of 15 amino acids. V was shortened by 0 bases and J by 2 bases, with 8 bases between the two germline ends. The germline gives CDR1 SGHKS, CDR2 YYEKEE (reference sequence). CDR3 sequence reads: CASSLGALNTGELFF. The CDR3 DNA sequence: TGTGCCAGCAGCTTGGGTGCTCTAAACACCGGGGAGCTGTTTTTT.

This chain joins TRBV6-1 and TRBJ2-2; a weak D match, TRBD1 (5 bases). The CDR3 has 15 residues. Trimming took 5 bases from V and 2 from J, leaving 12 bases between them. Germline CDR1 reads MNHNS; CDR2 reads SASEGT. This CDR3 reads CASSLRRGNTGELFF. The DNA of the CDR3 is TGTGCCAGCAGTCTTCGAAGGGGAAACACCGGGGAGCTGTTTTTT.

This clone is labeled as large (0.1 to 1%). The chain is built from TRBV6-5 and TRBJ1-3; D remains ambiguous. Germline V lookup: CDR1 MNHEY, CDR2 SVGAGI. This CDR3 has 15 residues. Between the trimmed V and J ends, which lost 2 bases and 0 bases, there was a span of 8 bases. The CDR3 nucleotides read TGTGCCAGCAGTTACAGCGTGACCTCTGGAAACACCATATATTTT. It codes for CASSYSVTSGNTIYF.

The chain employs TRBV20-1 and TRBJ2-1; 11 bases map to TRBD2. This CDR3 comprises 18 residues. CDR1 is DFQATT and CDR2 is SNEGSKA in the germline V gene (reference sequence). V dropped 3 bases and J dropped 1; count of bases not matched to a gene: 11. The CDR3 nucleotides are TGCAGTGCTAGGACTAGCGGGATATTTGTGGAGTCCTACAATGAGCAGTTCTTC. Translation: CSARTSGIFVESYNEQFF.

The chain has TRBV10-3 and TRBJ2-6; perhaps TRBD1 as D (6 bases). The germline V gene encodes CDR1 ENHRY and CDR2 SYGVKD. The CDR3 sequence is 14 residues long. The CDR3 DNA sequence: TGTGGGTTCACTGAGGGGGCTGGGGCCAACGTCCTGACTTTC. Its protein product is CGFTEGAGANVLTF.

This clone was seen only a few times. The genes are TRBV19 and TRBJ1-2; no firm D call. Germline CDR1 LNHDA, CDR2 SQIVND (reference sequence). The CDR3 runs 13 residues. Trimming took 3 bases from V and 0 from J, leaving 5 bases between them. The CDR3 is CASSIGTNYGYTF. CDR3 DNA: TGTGCCAGTAGTATTGGGACTAACTATGGCTACACCTTC.